This TCR beta chain is from a study of vaccination effects on CD4 cells after COVID-19. The overall study: Pools of viral peptides were used by the ViraFEST assay to expand antigen-specific CD4+ T cells ahead of sequencing. Each well held 1.5 million to 2.5 million PBMC cultured with roughly 10 ug/ml peptides and 10 IU/ml IL-2.

The protocol was immunoSEQ multiplex PCR, while the TCRdb copy is restricted to in-frame clones and leaves out a portion. The sample lists 20,000 to 25,000 clones; nearly 75% were seen once. About this clone itself: The antigen is not known.

With 3 bases removed from V and 5 bases from J, the gap between germline ends came to 10 bases. The CDR3 length is 13 residues. Subsequent to a culture period of around 10 days, CD4+ T cells were isolated. Sample: CD4+ T cells from PBMCs cultured without peptide, taken before COVID-19 vaccination. The rearrangement joins TRBV12-3 or TRBV12-4 to TRBJ1-2; D is uncertain. The receptor's source is a human donor who received a COVID-19 vaccine. CDR3 amino acids: CASSFGGRYGYTF. In nucleotides, the CDR3 is TGTGCCAGCAGTTTTGGCGGAAGGTATGGCTACACCTTC.